The 8 T cell receptor beta chains below all came from one sample that was sequenced in a study of Tregs in tolerant kidney transplant recipients. Data came from immunoSEQ multiplex PCR; TCRdb stores just in-frame clones and leaves some out. The sample gives more than 60,000 clones, 85% to 90% of which show up once; 0.35% to 0.5% is in the top ten. Sequencing was performed on CD4+ T cells from blood, taken before the transplant. These receptor sequences come from a human donor who received a combined kidney and bone marrow transplant.

This clone occurred once. The chain has TRBV13 and TRBJ2-1; 10 bases agree with TRBD1. V shed 4 bases and J 2 bases; nucleotides not matched to a gene: 5. The CDR3 is 16 residues long. From germline, CDR1 is PRHDT and CDR2 FYEKMQ (reference sequence). The CDR3: CASSSGGQGTYNEQFF. The CDR3 DNA follows: TGTGCCAGCAGCTCTGGGGGACAGGGGACCTACAATGAGCAGTTCTTC.

The CDR3 coding sequence is TGTGCCAGCACCGGGGGGAGCCTCGATGAGCAGTTCTTC. It encodes CASTGGSLDEQFF. The V call is TRBV28, the J call TRBJ2-1; 7 nucleotides match TRBD2. V was clipped by 7 bases and J by 8 bases; unmatched bases: 8. In germline, CDR1 is MDHEN, CDR2 SYDVKM. This CDR3 region has 13 residues.

This chain links TRBV7-2 with TRBJ2-7, with D tentatively TRBD1 (6 bases). The germline V gene encodes CDR1 SGHTA and CDR2 FQGNSA. This CDR3 spans 13 amino acids. V lost 4 bases to trimming and J lost 3 bases, with 10 bases between them. In DNA form, the CDR3 reads TGTGCCAGCAGCTCGCGGACAGACTACGAGCAGTACTTC. Protein product: CASSSRTDYEQYF.

This clone occurred once. The rearrangement links TRBV11-1 to TRBJ2-7; TRBD2 aligns across 7 bases. Germline assignment: CDR1 SGHAT and CDR2 FQDESV (reference sequence). CDR3 length: 17 amino acids. V was pared by 5 bases and J by 0 bases, with 13 bases of the junction left unmatched. DNA for the CDR3: TGTGCCAGCAGCCTGACTAGCAGGAATTTTCTCTCCTACGAGCAGTACTTC. This codes for CASSLTSRNFLSYEQYF.

This rearrangement joins TRBV30 to TRBJ2-2, with D possibly matching TRBD1 (6 bases). V lost 2 bases and J 4 bases, leaving 11 bases between the germline ends. There are 14 residues in the CDR3. Germline V gives CDR1 GTSNPN, CDR2 SVGIG (reference sequence). The CDR3 coding sequence is TGTGCCTGGAGTCGGCTACAGGGCACCGGGGAGCTGTTTTTT. This sequence encodes CAWSRLQGTGELFF. The full variable domain, rest sourced from reference TRBV30 and TRBJ2-2, is SQTIHQWPATLVQPVGSPLSLECTVEGTSNPNLYWYRQAAGRGLQLLFYSVGIGQISSEVPQNLSASRPQDRQFILSSKKLLLSDSGFYLCAWSRLQGTGELFFGEGSRLTVL.

This clone showed up just a few times. The chain uses TRBV7-9 and TRBJ2-7; 10 bases map to TRBD2. The germline CDR1 and CDR2 sequences are SEHNR and FQNEAQ (reference sequence). V gave up 3 bases and J gave up 3 bases; unmatched junction bases: 8. CDR3 length: 16 residues. The CDR3 sequence: CASSFGLADPLYEQYF. CDR3 in DNA: TGTGCCAGCAGCTTTGGACTAGCGGATCCCCTCTACGAGCAGTACTTC.

The chain uses TRBV18 and TRBJ2-3; D perhaps matches TRBD2 (7 bases). CDR1 and CDR2 from the germline V gene are KGHSH and LQKENI. The germline V and J ends were trimmed by 6 bases and 5 bases, with 12 bases remaining between them. CDR3 size: 13 residues. This CDR3 is CASSQGGGDTQYF. Written as DNA, the CDR3 is TGTGCCAGCTCCCAGGGAGGGGGAGATACGCAGTATTTT.

This rearrangement joins TRBV5-1 to TRBJ2-1, with 7 positions matching TRBD2. Germline-derived CDR1 and CDR2 are SGHRS and YFSETQ. The length of the CDR3 is 16 residues. The V gene end was trimmed by 0 bases and the J gene end by 7 bases; junction bases not matched to a gene: 10. The CDR3 loop is CASSLGGATSRNEQFF. The CDR3 DNA sequence: TGCGCCAGCAGCTTGGGAGGGGCGACTAGCCGTAATGAGCAGTTCTTC.